These 18 T cell receptor beta chains originate from one sample sequenced in a study of T cells in Graves' hyperthyroidism and ophthalmopathy. Amplification targeted TCR beta CDR3 regions from RNA transcripts. Initially, a first-round RT-PCR of the TCR CDR3 employed the HTBI primer set. TCRdb recomputed calls from the multiplex PCR reads with MiXCR, one row per CDR3 protein. The table lists 360,000 or so distinct CDR3 sequences, around 18% of them singletons. Sequences were obtained from blood. The receptors were gathered from a woman in her 40s with Graves' ophthalmopathy.

This clonotype has just a few counts. The chain combines TRBV7-2 with TRBJ2-5; D is uncertain. There are 16 residues in the CDR3. Germline CDR1 reads SGHTA; CDR2 reads FQGNSA. Trimming removed 2 bases at V and 5 bases at J, with 18 bases between. This CDR3 is CASSLRSSIPTETQYF. The CDR3 DNA reads TGTGCCAGCAGCTTAAGGTCGAGTATCCCCACGGAGACCCAGTACTTC.

This clonotype was detected many times. The chain combines TRBV5-1 with TRBJ2-7, with TRBD1 matching 7 bases. With 5 bases clipped from V and 1 base from J, the junction kept 6 bases outside the gene matches. Germline lookup yields CDR1 SGHRS and CDR2 YFSETQ. The CDR3 runs to 14 residues. The CDR3 bases are TGCGCCAGCAGGGGGACAGACTTTTCCTACGAGCAGTACTTC. It specifies CASRGTDFSYEQYF.

This clonotype was detected ten times or more. The rearrangement uses TRBV20-1 and TRBJ1-3, with D perhaps TRBD1 (5 bases). The V and J ends lost 0 bases and 0 bases respectively, with 18 bases between them. CDR1 DFQATT and CDR2 SNEGSKA come from the germline V gene (reference sequence). This CDR3 comprises 18 residues. CDR3 loop: CSARDQTGRTSSGNTIYF. CDR3 bases: TGCAGTGCTAGAGACCAAACAGGAAGGACGTCCTCTGGAAACACCATATATTTT.

This clonotype came up many times. The gene calls are TRBV11-1 and TRBJ2-7; 7 nucleotides match TRBD1. Germline CDR1 is SGHAT and CDR2 is FQDESV (reference sequence). V lost 6 bases, J lost 3 bases, and 8 bases stayed unmatched. CDR3 length: 14 residues. The CDR3 coding sequence is TGTGCCAGCAGTCGGGGACAGATCAACTACGAGCAGTACTTC. It is translated as CASSRGQINYEQYF.

In this sample, this clonotype turned up many times. The chain has TRBV12-3 or TRBV12-4 and TRBJ2-7, with TRBD2 as a possible D gene (5 bases). This CDR3 comprises 14 residues. Trimming took off 2 bases at V and 4 bases at J, with 12 bases between the two ends. The chain's CDR3 is CASSLTGVQYEQYF. CDR3 coding DNA: TGTGCCAGCAGTTTAACCGGGGTTCAGTACGAGCAGTACTTC.

The chain has TRBV6-1 and TRBJ1-1, with D unresolved. The germline V gene has CDR1 MNHNS and CDR2 SASEGT. V lost 5 bases, J lost 3 bases, and 13 bases lay in between. The CDR3 covers 14 residues. CDR3 sequence reads: CASSPPQEDTEAFF. The DNA of the CDR3 is TGTGCCAGCAGTCCCCCCCAGGAGGACACTGAAGCTTTCTTT.

This clonotype was detected ten times or more. The V call is TRBV4-1, the J call TRBJ2-7; the D is unclear. The CDR3 is made up of 16 amino acids. Germline assignment: CDR1 MGHRA and CDR2 YSYEKL. V was cut by 0 bases and J by 9 bases, with 21 bases left in between. CDR3 loop: CASSQDLATSSTTQYF. CDR3 bases: TGCGCCAGCAGCCAAGATTTAGCCACCTCCTCTACGACGCAGTACTTC.

This clonotype was counted at least ten times. The V and J genes are TRBV12-3 or TRBV12-4 and TRBJ2-2, with 7 bases lining up with TRBD2. With 7 bases clipped from V and 1 base from J, the junction kept 15 bases outside the gene matches. CDR3 length: 18 amino acids. The CDR3 nucleotides are TGTGCCAGCATTCAGGAGCGGGACCGAGGGGAGAACACCGGGGAGCTGTTTTTT. Amino acid sequence: CASIQERDRGENTGELFF.

This clonotype has ten or more counts. The rearrangement uses TRBV4-3 and TRBJ1-1; 7 nucleotides line up with TRBD1. J lost 5 bases, V lost 5 bases, and 11 bases had no gene match. CDR1 is LGHNA, CDR2 YSLEER, per germline. The CDR3 covers 15 residues. The CDR3 nucleotides are TGCGCCAGCAGCTTATCGACAGGGTGGGATACTGAAGCTTTCTTT. Translation gives CASSLSTGWDTEAFF.

This clonotype appeared many times. The chain combines TRBV20-1 with TRBJ2-7; D ambiguous. The CDR3 consists of 12 residues. With 5 bases removed from V and 2 bases from J, the gap between germline ends came to 10 bases. The germline CDR1 and CDR2 sequences are DFQATT and SNEGSKA (reference sequence). CDR3 sequence (DNA): TGCAGTGCTGACTGGTTAACCTACGAGCAGTACTTC. Its translation: CSADWLTYEQYF.

There are many counts of this clonotype. This sequence joins TRBV27 and TRBJ2-7; D is uncertain. In germline, CDR1 is MNHEY, CDR2 SMNVEV (reference sequence). The CDR3 totals 14 residues. V was trimmed by 2 bases and J by 1 base, leaving 9 bases between them. The CDR3 DNA reads as TGTGCCAGCAGTTTAAAAGGGCCTTCCTACGAGCAGTACTTC. It encodes CASSLKGPSYEQYF.

The DNA for the CDR3 is TGTGCCAGCACCTCCAGAAGAGGGAACACTGAAGCTTTCTTT. Translation: CASTSRRGNTEAFF. V gene TRBV12-3 or TRBV12-4 combines with J gene TRBJ1-1; D ambiguous. This CDR3 is built from 14 residues. The V gene lost 7 bases and the J gene lost 1 base, with 13 bases spanning the gap.

This clonotype occurred many times. V usage is TRBV7-9 and J usage is TRBJ2-4; 8 bases line up with TRBD2. The CDR3 extends over 14 amino acids. The germline V gene has CDR1 SEHNR and CDR2 FQNEAQ (reference sequence). V was pared by 1 base and J by 7 bases, with 3 bases of the junction left unmatched. The CDR3 reads CASSLEGGRNIQYF. In DNA, the CDR3 is TGTGCCAGCAGCTTAGAAGGCGGGAGGAACATTCAGTACTTC.

Ten or more counts support this clonotype. This rearrangement joins TRBV27 to TRBJ2-7, with D perhaps given as TRBD1 or TRBD2 (6 bases each). From germline, CDR1 is MNHEY and CDR2 SMNVEV (reference sequence). With 3 bases removed from V and 2 bases from J, the gap between germline ends came to 14 bases. CDR3 length: 15 amino acids. For the CDR3, the DNA is TGTGCCAGCAGTTTGGTTCGGGGGCCTACCTACGAGCAGTACTTC. The encoded protein is CASSLVRGPTYEQYF.

This clonotype was detected a few times. This sequence joins TRBV6-5 and TRBJ2-7; D is ambiguous. Looked up from germline, CDR1 is MNHEY and CDR2 is SVGAGI. V dropped 0 bases and J dropped 3 bases, with 6 bases sitting between them. The CDR3 is 13 amino acids. CDR3 region: CASSYSEDYEQYF. CDR3 nucleotide sequence: TGTGCCAGCAGTTACTCAGAGGACTACGAGCAGTACTTC.

This clonotype was seen many times. The chain joins TRBV2 to TRBJ2-7; D may be TRBD1 (5 bases). Germline V CDR1 and CDR2: SNHLY, FYNNEI. The V end lost 8 bases, the J end lost 3 bases, and 23 bases lay between the germline ends. This CDR3 is built from 16 residues. DNA for the CDR3: TGTGCCAGCGTAACAGGCACCCTAAGTGGTCACTACGAGCAGTACTTC. Translation gives CASVTGTLSGHYEQYF.

V is TRBV7-3 and J is TRBJ2-2; tentatively, D is TRBD1 (6 bases). V dropped 6 bases and J dropped 4 bases, with 21 bases sitting between them. Germline CDR1 and CDR2: SGHTA and FQGTGA. The CDR3 is made up of 17 amino acids. The CDR3 loop is CASRKTDSLTSTGELFF. CDR3 nucleotide sequence: TGTGCCAGCAGAAAGACGGACAGTCTCACGAGCACCGGGGAGCTGTTTTTT.

The chain combines TRBV29-1 with TRBJ1-2; tentative D call: TRBD1 (5 bases). CDR3 length: 11 amino acids. Germline values: CDR1 SQVTM, CDR2 ANQGSEA. Trimming left V 7 bases short and J 8 bases short, with 14 bases between. The CDR3 sequence: CSAETGGGYTF. The CDR3 region has the DNA TGCAGCGCCGAAACAGGAGGCGGCTACACCTTC.